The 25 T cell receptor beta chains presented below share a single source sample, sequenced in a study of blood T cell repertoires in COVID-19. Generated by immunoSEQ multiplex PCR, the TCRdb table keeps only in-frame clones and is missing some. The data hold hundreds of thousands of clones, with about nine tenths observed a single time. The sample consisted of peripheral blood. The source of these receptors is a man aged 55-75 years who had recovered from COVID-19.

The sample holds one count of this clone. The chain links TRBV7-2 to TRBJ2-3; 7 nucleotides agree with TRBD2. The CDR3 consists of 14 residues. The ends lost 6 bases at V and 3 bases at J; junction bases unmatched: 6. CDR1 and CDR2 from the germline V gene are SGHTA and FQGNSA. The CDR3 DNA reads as TGTGCCAGCAGACCGGGACTAATAACAGATACGCAGTATTTT. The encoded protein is CASRPGLITDTQYF.

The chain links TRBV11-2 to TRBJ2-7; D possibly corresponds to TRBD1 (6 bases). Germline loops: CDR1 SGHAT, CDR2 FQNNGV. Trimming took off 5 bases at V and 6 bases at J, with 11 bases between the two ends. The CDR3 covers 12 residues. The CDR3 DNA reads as TGTGCCAGCAGCCCCCAGGGGCCCGAGCAGTACTTC. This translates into CASSPQGPEQYF.

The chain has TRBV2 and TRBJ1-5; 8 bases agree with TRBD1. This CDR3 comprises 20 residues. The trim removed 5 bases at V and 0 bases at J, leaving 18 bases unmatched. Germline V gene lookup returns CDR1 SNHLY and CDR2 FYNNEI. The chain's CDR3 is CASSKAAGQALYYSNQPQHF. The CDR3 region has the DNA TGTGCCAGCAGTAAGGCTGCGGGACAGGCCCTTTACTATAGCAATCAGCCCCAGCATTTT.

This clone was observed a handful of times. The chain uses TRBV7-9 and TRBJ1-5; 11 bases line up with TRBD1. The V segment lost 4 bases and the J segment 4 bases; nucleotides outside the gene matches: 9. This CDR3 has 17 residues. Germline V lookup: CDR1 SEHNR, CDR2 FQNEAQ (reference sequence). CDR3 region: CASSSVGTGGRNQPQHF. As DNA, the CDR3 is TGTGCCAGCAGCTCAGTGGGGACAGGGGGTCGAAATCAGCCCCAGCATTTT. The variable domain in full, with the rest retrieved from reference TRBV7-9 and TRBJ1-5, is DTGVSQNPRHKITKRGQNVTFRCDPISEHNRLYWYRQTLGQGPEFLTYFQNEAQLEKSRLLSDRFSAERPKGSFSTLEIQRTEQGDSAMYLCASSSVGTGGRNQPQHFGDGTRLSIL.

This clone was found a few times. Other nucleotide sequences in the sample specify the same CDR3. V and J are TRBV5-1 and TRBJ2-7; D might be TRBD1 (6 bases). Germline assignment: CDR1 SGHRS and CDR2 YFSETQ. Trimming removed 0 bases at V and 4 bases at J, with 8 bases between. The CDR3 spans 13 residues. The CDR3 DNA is TGCGCCAGCAGCTTGGACAGGGCTTACGAGCAGTACTTC. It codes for CASSLDRAYEQYF.

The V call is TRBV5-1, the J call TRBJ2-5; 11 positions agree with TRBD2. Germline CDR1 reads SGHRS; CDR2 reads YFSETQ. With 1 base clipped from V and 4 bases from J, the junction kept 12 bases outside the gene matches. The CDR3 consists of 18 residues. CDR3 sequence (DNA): TGCGCCAGCAGCTTGCTAGCGGGAGGACTGGGTGTAGGAGAGACCCAGTACTTC. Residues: CASSLLAGGLGVGETQYF.

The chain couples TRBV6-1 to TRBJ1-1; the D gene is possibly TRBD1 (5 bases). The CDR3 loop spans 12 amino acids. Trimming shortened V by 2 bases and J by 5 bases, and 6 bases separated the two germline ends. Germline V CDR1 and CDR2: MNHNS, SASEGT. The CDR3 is CASSERGTEAFF. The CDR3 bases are TGTGCCAGCAGTGAACGGGGGACTGAAGCTTTCTTT.

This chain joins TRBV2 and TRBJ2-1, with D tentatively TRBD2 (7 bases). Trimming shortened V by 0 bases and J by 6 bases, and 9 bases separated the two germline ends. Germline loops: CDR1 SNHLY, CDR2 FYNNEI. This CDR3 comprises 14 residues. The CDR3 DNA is TGTGCCAGCAGTGAAGCGAGGGGGGGCAATGAGCAGTTCTTC. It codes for CASSEARGGNEQFF.

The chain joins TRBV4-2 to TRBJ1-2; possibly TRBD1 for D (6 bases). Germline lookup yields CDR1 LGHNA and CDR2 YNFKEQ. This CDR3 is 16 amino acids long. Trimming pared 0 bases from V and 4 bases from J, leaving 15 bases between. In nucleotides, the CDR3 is TGTGCCAGCAGCCAAGATAGGGCAGGGGAGGGCTATGGCTACACCTTC. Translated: CASSQDRAGEGYGYTF.

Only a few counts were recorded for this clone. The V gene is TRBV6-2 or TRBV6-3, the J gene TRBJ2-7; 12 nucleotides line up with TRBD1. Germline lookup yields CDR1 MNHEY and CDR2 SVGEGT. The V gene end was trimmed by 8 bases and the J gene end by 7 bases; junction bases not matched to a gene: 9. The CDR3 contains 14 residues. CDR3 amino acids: CASRPGTGGWEQYF. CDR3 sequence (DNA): TGTGCCAGCCGCCCCGGGACAGGGGGCTGGGAGCAGTACTTC.

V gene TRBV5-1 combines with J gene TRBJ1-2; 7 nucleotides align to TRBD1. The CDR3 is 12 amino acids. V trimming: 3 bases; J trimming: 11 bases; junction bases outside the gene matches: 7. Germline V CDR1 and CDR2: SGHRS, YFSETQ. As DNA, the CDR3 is TGCGCCAGCAGCTCTACGGACAGGCCGTACACCTTC. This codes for CASSSTDRPYTF.

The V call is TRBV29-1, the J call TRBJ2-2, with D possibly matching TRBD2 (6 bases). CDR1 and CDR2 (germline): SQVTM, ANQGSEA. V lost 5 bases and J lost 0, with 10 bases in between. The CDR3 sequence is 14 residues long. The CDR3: CSVLADANTGELFF. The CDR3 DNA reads TGCAGCGTTTTAGCGGATGCGAACACCGGGGAGCTGTTTTTT.

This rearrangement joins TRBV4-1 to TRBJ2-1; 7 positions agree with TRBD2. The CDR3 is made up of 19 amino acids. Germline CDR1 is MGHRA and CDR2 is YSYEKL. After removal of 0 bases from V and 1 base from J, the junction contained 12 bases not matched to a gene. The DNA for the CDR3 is TGCGCCAGCAGCCAAGATCGCCTAGCGGTTCAGATTTCCTACAATGAGCAGTTCTTC. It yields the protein CASSQDRLAVQISYNEQFF.

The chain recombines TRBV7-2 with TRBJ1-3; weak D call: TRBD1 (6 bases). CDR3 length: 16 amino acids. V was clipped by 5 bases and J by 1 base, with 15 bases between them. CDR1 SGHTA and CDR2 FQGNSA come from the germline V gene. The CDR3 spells CASSNARGVSGNTIYF. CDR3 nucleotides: TGTGCCAGCAGCAACGCCAGGGGAGTATCTGGAAACACCATATATTTT.

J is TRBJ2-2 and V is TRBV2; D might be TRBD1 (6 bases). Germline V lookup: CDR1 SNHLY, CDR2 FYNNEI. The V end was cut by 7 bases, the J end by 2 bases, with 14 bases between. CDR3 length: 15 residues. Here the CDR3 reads CASTFRTDNTGELFF. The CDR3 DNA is TGTGCCAGCACCTTCAGGACAGACAACACCGGGGAGCTGTTTTTT.

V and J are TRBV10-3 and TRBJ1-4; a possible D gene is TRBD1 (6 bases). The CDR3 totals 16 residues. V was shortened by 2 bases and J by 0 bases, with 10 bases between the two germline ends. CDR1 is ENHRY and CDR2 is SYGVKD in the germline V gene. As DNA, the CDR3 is TGTGCCATCAGTGAGGTTAGGGGGTCAACTAATGAAAAACTGTTTTTT. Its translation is CAISEVRGSTNEKLFF.

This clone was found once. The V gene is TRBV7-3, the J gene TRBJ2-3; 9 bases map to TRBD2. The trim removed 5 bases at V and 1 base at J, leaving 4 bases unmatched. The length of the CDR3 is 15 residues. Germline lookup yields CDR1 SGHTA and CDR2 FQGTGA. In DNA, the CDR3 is TGTGCCAGCAGCCTATCTAGCGGGGGCACAGATACGCAGTATTTT. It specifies CASSLSSGGTDTQYF.

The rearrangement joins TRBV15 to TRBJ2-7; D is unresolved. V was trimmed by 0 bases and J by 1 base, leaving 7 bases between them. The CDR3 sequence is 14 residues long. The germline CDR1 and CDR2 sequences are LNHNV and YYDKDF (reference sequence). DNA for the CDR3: TGTGCCACCAGCAGAGACACAGATTCCTACGAGCAGTACTTC. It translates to CATSRDTDSYEQYF.

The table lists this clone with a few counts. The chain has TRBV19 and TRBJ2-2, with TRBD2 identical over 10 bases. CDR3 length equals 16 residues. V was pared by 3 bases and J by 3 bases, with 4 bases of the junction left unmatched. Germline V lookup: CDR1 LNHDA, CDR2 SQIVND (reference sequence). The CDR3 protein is CASSIGLAVHTGELFF. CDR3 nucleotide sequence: TGTGCCAGTAGTATTGGACTAGCGGTCCACACCGGGGAGCTGTTTTTT.

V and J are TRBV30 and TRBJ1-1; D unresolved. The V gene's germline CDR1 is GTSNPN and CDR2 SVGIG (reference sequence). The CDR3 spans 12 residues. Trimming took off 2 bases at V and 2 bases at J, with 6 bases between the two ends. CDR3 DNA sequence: TGTGCCTGGAGTCCCTTCAACACTGAAGCTTTCTTT. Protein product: CAWSPFNTEAFF.

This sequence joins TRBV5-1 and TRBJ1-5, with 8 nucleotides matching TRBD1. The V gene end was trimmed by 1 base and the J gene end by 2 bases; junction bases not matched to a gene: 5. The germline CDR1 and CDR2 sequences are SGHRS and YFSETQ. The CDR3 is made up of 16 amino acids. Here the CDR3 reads CASSLTGGKGNQPQHF. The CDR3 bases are TGCGCCAGCAGCTTGACAGGGGGTAAAGGCAATCAGCCCCAGCATTTT.

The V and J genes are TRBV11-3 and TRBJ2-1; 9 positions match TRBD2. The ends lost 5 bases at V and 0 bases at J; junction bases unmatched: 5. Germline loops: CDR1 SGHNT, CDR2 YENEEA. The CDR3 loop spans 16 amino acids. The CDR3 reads CASSLLSGSSYNEQFF. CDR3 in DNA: TGTGCCAGCAGCCTCCTTAGCGGGAGCTCCTACAATGAGCAGTTCTTC.

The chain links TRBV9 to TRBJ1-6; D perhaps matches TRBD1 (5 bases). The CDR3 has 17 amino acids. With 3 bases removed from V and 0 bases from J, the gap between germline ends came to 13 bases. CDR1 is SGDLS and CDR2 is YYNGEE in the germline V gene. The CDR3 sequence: CASSGGESGSYNSPLHF. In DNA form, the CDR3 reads TGTGCCAGCAGCGGGGGGGAATCGGGCTCCTATAATTCACCCCTCCACTTT.

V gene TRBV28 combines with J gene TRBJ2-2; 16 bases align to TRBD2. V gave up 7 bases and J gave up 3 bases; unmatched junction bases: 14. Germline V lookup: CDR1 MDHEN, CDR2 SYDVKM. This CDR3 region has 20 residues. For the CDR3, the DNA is TGTGCCAGCACCTCACTAACGGGACTAGCGGGAGGGTGGGACACCGGGGAGCTGTTTTTT. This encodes CASTSLTGLAGGWDTGELFF.

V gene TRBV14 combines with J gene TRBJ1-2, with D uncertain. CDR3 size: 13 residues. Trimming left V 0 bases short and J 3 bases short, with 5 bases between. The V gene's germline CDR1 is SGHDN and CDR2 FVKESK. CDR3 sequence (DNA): TGTGCCAGCAGCCAAGACCTGTACTATGGCTACACCTTC. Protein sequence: CASSQDLYYGYTF.